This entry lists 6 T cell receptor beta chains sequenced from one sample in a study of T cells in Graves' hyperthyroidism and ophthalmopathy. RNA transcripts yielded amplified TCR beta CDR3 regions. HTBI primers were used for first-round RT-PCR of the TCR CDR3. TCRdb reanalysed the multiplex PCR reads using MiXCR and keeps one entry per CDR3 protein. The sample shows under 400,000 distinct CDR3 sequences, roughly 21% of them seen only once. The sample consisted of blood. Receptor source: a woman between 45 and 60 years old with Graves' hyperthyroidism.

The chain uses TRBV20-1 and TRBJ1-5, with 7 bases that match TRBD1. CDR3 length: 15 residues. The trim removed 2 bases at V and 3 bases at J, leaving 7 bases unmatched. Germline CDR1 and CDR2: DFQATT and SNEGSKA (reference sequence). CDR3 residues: CSARTQTGFNQPQHF. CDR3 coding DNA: TGCAGTGCTAGAACGCAGACAGGGTTCAATCAGCCCCAGCATTTT.

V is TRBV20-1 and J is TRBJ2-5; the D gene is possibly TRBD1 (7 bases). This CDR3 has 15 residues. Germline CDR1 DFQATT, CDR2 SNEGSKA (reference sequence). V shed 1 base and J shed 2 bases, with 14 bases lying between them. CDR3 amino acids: CSARGYQGGQETQYF. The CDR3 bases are TGCAGTGCTAGAGGCTACCAGGGGGGACAAGAGACCCAGTACTTC.

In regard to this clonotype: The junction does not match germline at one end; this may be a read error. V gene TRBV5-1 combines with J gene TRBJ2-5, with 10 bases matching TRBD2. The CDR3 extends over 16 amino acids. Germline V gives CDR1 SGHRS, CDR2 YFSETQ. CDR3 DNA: TGCGTCAGCAGCGGCGGACTAGCGGAGGTGGGACAGACCCAGTACTTC. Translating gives CVSSGGLAEVGQTQYF. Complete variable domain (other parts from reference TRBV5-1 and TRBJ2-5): KAGVTQTPRYLIKTRGQQVTLSCSPISGHRSVSWYQQTPGQGLQFLFEYFSETQRNKGNFPGRFSGRQFSNSRSEMNVSTLELGDSALYLCVSSGGLAEVGQTQYFGPGTRLLVL.

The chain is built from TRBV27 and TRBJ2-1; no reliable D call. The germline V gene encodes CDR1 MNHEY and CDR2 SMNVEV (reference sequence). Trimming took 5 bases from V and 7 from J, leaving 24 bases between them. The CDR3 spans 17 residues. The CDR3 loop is CASSTGGVARMVNEQFF. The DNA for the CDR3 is TGTGCCAGCAGTACCGGTGGAGTGGCTAGAATGGTAAATGAGCAGTTCTTC.

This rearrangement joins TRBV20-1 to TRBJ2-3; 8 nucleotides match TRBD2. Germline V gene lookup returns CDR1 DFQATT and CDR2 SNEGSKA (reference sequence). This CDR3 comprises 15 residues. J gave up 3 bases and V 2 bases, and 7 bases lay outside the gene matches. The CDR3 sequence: CSARLGGAGTDTQYF. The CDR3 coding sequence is TGCAGTGCTAGACTCGGGGGGGCGGGGACAGATACGCAGTATTTT.

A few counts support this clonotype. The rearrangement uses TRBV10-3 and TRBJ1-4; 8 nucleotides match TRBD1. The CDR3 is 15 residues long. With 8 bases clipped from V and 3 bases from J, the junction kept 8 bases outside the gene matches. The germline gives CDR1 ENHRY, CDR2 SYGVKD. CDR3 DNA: TGTGCCATCGGATCGGACAGGGTGGCTAATGAAAAACTGTTTTTT. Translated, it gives CAIGSDRVANEKLFF.